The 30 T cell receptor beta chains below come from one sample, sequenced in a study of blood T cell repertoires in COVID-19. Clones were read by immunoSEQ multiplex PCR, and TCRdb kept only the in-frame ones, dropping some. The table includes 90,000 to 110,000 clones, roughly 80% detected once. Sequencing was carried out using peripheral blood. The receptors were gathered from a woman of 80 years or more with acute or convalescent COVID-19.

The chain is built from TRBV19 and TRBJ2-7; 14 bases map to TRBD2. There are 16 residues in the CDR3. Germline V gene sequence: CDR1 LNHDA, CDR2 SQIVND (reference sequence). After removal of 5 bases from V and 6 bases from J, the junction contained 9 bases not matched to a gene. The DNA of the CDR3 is TGTGCCAGTAGTTCCCGACTAGCGGGAGGGCCCATCGAGCAGTACTTC. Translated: CASSSRLAGGPIEQYF.

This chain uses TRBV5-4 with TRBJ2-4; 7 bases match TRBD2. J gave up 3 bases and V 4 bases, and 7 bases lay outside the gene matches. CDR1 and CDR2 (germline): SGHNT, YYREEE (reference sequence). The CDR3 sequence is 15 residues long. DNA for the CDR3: TGTGCCAGCAGCCAAAGGGAGGGCATCAAAAACATTCAGTACTTC. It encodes CASSQREGIKNIQYF.

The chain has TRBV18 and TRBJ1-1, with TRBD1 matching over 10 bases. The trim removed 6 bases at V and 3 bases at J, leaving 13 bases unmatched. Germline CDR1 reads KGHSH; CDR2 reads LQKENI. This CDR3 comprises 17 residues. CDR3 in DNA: TGTGCCAGCTCCCCCGGACAGGGGGTTTACGGGGACACTGAAGCTTTCTTT. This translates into CASSPGQGVYGDTEAFF.

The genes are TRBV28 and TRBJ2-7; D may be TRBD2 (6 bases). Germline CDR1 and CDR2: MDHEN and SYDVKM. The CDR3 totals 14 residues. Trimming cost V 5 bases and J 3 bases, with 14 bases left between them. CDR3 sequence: CASSPYGGNYEQYF. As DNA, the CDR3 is TGTGCCAGCAGTCCCTATGGGGGGAACTACGAGCAGTACTTC.

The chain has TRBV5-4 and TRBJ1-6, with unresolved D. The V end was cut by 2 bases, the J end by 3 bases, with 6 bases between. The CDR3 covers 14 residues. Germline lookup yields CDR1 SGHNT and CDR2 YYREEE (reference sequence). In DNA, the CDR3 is TGTGCCAGCAGCTTACCCAGCTATAATTCACCCCTCCACTTT. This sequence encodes CASSLPSYNSPLHF.

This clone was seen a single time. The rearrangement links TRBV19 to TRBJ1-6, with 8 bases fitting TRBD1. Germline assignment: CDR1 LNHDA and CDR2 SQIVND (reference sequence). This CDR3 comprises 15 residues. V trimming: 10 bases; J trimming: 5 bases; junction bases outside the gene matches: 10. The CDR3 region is CATTYGTGDNSPLHF. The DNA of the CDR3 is TGTGCCACTACGTACGGGACAGGCGATAATTCACCCCTCCACTTT.

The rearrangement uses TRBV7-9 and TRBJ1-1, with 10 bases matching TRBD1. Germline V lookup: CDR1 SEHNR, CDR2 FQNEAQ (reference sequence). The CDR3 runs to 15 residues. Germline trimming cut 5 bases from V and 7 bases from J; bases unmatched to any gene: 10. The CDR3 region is CASSPLGGQGFEAFF. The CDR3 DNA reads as TGTGCCAGCAGCCCATTAGGGGGACAGGGGTTTGAAGCTTTCTTT.

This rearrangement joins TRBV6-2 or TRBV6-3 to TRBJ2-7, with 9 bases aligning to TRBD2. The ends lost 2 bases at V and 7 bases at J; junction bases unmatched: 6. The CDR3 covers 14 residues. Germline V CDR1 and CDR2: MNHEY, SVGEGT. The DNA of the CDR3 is TGTGCCAGCAGTTACCCTAGCGGGATGGGGGAGCAGTACGTC. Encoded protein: CASSYPSGMGEQYV.

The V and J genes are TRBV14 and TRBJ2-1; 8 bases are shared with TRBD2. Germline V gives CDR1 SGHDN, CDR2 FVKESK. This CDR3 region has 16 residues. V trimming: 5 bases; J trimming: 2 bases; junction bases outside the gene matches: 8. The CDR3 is CASSDGGGGTYNEQFF. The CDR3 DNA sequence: TGTGCCAGCAGCGACGGGGGGGGAGGCACCTACAATGAGCAGTTCTTC.

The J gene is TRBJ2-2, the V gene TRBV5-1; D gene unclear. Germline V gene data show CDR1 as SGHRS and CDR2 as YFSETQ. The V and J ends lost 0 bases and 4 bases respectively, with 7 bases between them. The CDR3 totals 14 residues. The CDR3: CASSLDDSTGELFF. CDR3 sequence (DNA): TGCGCCAGCAGCTTGGATGACTCCACCGGGGAGCTGTTTTTT.

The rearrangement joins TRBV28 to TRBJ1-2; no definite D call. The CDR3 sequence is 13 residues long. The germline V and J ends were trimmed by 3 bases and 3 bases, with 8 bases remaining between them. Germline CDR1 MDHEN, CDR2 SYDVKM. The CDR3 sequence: CASSLGGYYGYTF. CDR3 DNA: TGTGCCAGCAGTTTGGGAGGCTACTATGGCTACACCTTC.

The CDR3 DNA is TGTGCCACCAGTGATTTGGGGCCAGGGGGAACATTGTGGTCACCCCTCCACTTT. Its protein is CATSDLGPGGTLWSPLHF. This chain connects TRBV24-1 to TRBJ1-6; 7 bases are shared with TRBD1. The CDR3 runs to 18 residues. Germline V lookup: CDR1 KGHDR, CDR2 SFDVKD. V gave up 0 bases and J gave up 10 bases; unmatched junction bases: 14.

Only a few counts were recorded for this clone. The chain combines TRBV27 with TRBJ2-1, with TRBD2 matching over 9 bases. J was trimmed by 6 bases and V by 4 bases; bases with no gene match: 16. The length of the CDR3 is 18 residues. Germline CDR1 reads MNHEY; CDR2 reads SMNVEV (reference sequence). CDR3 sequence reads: CASSSPQTMREGPNEQFF. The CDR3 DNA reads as TGTGCCAGCAGTTCCCCCCAAACTATGCGGGAGGGCCCCAATGAGCAGTTCTTC.

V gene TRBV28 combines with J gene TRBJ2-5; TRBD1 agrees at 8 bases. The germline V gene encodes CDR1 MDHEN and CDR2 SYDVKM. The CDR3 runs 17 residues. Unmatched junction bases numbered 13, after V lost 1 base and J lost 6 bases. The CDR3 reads CASSLFSRQGTGKTQYF. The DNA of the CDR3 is TGTGCCAGCAGTTTATTCTCCCGACAGGGGACGGGGAAGACCCAGTACTTC.

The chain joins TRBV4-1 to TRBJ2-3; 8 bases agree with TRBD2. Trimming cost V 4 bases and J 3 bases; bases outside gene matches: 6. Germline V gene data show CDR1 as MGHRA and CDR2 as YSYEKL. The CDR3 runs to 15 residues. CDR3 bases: TGCGCCAGCAGCCTATACGCTAGCGGGACAGATACGCAGTATTTT. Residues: CASSLYASGTDTQYF.

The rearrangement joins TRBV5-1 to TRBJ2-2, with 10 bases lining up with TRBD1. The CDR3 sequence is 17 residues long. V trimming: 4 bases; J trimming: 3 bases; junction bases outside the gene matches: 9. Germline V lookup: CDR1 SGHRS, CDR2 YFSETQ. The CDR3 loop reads CASSETPGQGHTGELFF. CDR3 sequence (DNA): TGCGCCAGCAGCGAAACACCGGGACAGGGGCACACCGGGGAGCTGTTTTTT. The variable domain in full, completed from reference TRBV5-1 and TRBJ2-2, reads KAGVTQTPRYLIKTRGQQVTLSCSPISGHRSVSWYQQTPGQGLQFLFEYFSETQRNKGNFPGRFSGRQFSNSRSEMNVSTLELGDSALYLCASSETPGQGHTGELFFGEGSRLTVL.

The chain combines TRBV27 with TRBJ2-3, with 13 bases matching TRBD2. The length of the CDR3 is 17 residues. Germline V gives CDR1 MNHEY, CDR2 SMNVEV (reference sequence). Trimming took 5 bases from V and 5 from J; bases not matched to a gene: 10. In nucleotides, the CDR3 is TGTGCCAGCAGTATTATTCGGACTAGCGGGAGACTAGATACGCAGTATTTT. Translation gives CASSIIRTSGRLDTQYF.

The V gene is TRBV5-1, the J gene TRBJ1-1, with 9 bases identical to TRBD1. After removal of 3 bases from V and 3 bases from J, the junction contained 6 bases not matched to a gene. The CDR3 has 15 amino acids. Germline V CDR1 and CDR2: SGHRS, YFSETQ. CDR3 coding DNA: TGCGCCAGCAGCTATCCGGGACAGGGAGACACTGAAGCTTTCTTT. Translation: CASSYPGQGDTEAFF.

The CDR3 here is CASSTDRAITDTQYF. As DNA, the CDR3 is TGTGCCAGCAGCACAGACAGGGCTATCACAGATACGCAGTATTTT. The chain carries TRBV5-5 and TRBJ2-3; 7 positions agree with TRBD1. With 4 bases clipped from V and 2 bases from J, the junction kept 7 bases outside the gene matches. The CDR3 runs 15 residues. CDR1 and CDR2 from the germline V gene are SGHKS and YYEKEE (reference sequence).

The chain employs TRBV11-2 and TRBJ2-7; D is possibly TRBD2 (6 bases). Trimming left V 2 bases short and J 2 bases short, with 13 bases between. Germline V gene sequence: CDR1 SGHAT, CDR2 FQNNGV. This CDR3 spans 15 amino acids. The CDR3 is CASSLRAGLTYEQYV. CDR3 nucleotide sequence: TGTGCCAGCAGCTTAAGGGCGGGACTTACCTACGAGCAGTACGTC.

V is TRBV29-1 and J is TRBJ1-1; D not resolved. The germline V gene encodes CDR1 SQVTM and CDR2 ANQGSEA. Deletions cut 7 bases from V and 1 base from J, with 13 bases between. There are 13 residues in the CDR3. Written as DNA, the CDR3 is TGCAGCGGTCGGGCGGGCCAGAACACTGAAGCTTTCTTT. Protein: CSGRAGQNTEAFF.

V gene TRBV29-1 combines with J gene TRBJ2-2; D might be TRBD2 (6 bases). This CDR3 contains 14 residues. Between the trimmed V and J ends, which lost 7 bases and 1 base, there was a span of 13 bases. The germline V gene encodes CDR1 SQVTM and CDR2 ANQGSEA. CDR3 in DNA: TGCAGCGCCACGGGACTGCTGAACACCGGGGAGCTGTTTTTT. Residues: CSATGLLNTGELFF.

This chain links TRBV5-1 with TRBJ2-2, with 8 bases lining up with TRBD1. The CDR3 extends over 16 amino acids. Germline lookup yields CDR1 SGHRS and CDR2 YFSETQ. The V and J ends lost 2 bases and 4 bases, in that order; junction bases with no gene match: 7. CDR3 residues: CASSFGQGGSTGELFF. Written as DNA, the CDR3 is TGCGCCAGCAGCTTCGGACAGGGAGGTAGCACCGGGGAGCTGTTTTTT.

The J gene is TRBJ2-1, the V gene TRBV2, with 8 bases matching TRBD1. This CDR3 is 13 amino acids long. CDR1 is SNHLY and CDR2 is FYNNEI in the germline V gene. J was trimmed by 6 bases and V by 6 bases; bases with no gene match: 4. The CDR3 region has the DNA TGTGCCAGCAGGTCTACAGGGGGCAATGAGCAGTTCTTC. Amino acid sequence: CASRSTGGNEQFF.

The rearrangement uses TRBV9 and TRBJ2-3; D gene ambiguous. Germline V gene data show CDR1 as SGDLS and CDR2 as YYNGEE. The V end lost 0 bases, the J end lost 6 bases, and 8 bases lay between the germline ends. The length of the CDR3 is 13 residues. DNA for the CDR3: TGTGCCAGCAGCGTAGCTACGTCGGATACGCAGTATTTT. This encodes CASSVATSDTQYF.

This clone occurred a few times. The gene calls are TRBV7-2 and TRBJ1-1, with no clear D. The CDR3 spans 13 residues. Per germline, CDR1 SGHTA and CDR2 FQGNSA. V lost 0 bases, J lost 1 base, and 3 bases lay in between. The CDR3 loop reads CASSLAANTEAFF. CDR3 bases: TGTGCCAGCAGCTTAGCGGCGAACACTGAAGCTTTCTTT.

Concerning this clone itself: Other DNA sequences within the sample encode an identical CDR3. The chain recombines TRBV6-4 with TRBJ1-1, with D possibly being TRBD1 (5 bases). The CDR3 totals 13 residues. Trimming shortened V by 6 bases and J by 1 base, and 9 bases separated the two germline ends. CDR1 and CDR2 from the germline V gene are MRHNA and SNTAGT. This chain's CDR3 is CASSLTGNTEAFF. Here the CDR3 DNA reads TGTGCCAGCAGCCTCACAGGGAACACTGAAGCTTTCTTT.

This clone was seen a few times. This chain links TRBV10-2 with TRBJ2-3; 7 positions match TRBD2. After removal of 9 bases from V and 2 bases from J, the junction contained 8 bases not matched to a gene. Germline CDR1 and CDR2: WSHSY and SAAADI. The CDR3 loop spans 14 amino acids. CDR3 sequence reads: CASRKGGITDTQYF. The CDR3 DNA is TGCGCCAGTCGCAAGGGAGGGATCACAGATACGCAGTATTTT.

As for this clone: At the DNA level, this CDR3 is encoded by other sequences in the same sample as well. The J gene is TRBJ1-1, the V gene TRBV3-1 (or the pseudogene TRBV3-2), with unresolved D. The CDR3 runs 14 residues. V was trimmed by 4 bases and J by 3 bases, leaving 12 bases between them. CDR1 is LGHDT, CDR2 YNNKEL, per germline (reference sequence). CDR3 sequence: CASSLTGWDTEAFF. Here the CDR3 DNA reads TGTGCCAGCAGCCTTACGGGGTGGGACACTGAAGCTTTCTTT.

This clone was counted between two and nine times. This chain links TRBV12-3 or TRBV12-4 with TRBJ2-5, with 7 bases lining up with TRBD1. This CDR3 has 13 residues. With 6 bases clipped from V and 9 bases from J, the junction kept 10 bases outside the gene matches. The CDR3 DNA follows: TGTGCCAGCAGCGGGACGGCTACAGGGGCCCAGTACTTC. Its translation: CASSGTATGAQYF.